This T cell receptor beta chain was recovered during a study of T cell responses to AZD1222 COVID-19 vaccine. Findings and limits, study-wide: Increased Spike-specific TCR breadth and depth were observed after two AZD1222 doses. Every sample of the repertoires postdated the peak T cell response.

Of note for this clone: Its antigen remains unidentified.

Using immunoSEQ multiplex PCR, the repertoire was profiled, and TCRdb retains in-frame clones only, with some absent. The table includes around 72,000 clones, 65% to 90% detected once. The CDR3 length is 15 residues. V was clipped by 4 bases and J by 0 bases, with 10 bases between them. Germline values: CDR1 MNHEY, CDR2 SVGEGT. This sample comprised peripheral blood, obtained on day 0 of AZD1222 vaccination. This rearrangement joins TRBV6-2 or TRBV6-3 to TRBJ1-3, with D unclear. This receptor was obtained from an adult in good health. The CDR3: CASSSNRISGNTIYF. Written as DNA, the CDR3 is TGTGCCAGCAGTTCCAACCGTATCTCTGGAAACACCATATATTTT.